A selection of T cell receptor beta chains follows, all from one sample in a study of shared clonotypes between healthy human individuals. The protocol was immunoSEQ multiplex PCR, while the TCRdb copy is restricted to in-frame clones and leaves out a portion. The profile shows hundreds of thousands of clones, about 80% of them singletons. The sample was memory CD4+ T cells sorted from blood. These receptors were obtained from a woman aged 25 to 39 in good health. Both conserved end residues are part of each CDR3. The D gene is left open where the match is weak. Part of the rows lack a size; the others show once, few, many or a class for expanded clones.

clone_size,d_call,j_call,cdr3_length,v_call,cdr3_nt,cdr3_aa
.,TRBD1,TRBJ2-7,15,TRBV27,TGTGCCAGCAGTTTCCGGGACAGGGGACGTTGGGAGCAGTACTTC,CASSFRDRGRWEQYF
few,.,TRBJ1-1,13,TRBV5-1,TGCGCCAGCAGGTGGGACGGTAACACTGAAGCTTTCTTT,CASRWDGNTEAFF
.,.,TRBJ2-5,14,TRBV10-2,TGCGCCAGCAGTTTTACCGGGACTGGGGAGACCCAGTACTTC,CASSFTGTGETQYF
.,TRBD2,TRBJ2-1,15,TRBV11-3,TGTGCCAGCAGCTTGGGACTAGCGGGAGAGGCTGAGCAGTTCTTC,CASSLGLAGEAEQFF
.,.,TRBJ2-5,14,TRBV6-1,TGTGCCAGCAGACTGGGACTTGAACAAGAGACCCAGTACTTC,CASRLGLEQETQYF
.,.,TRBJ2-7,14,TRBV4-2,TGTGCCAGCAGCCAGGGCGGGGTACGATACGAGCAGTACTTC,CASSQGGVRYEQYF
.,.,TRBJ1-2,12,TRBV29-1,TGCAGCGTTGGGGGTGGGAGTTATGGCTACACCTTC,CSVGGGSYGYTF
.,TRBD1,TRBJ1-1,15,TRBV11-2,TGTGCCAGCAGCTCAGTAAAGGGGGCGAGTGCTGAAGCTTTCTTT,CASSSVKGASAEAFF
.,.,TRBJ1-2,13,TRBV5-4,TGTGCCAGCAGCGGCAGGCAGTTCTATGGCTACACCTTC,CASSGRQFYGYTF
few,.,TRBJ1-4,14,TRBV5-1,TGCGCCAGCAGCTTTCAGGGCCCGCAGGAAAAACTGTTTTTT,CASSFQGPQEKLFF
.,TRBD1,TRBJ1-6,15,TRBV10-3,TGTGCCATCAGTGAGAACAGGGGGTTTAATTCACCCCTCCACTTT,CAISENRGFNSPLHF
.,TRBD1,TRBJ2-3,14,TRBV19,TGTGCCAGTAGCCCTGACAGGGGATCAGATACGCAGTATTTT,CASSPDRGSDTQYF
once,TRBD2,TRBJ2-1,16,TRBV7-2,TGTGCCAGCAGCCTGAATGCCCTAGCGGGAGGCGGTGAGCAGTTCTTC,CASSLNALAGGGEQFF
.,TRBD2,TRBJ2-5,15,TRBV27,TGTGCCAGCAGTTTCTCAGCGGGAGTTCATGAGACCCAGTACTTC,CASSFSAGVHETQYF
once,TRBD2,TRBJ2-1,16,TRBV7-2,TGTGCCAGCAGCCCACCGGGGCTAGCGGGGGGGATTGAGCAGTTCTTC,CASSPPGLAGGIEQFF
.,TRBD2,TRBJ2-7,16,TRBV7-8,TGTGCCAGCAGCTTAAATCCGAGCGGGACCTCCTACGAGCAGTACTTC,CASSLNPSGTSYEQYF
.,TRBD2,TRBJ2-7,16,TRBV10-2,TGCGCCAGCAGCATAGGACTAGCGGGAGGGCCGTACGAGCAGTACTTC,CASSIGLAGGPYEQYF
.,.,TRBJ2-1,13,TRBV5-4,TGTGCCAGCAGCTTCCAACAGAACAATGAGCAGTTCTTC,CASSFQQNNEQFF
.,.,TRBJ1-2,12,TRBV23-1,TGCGCCAGCAGTCAATCTAAGTATGGCTACACCTTC,CASSQSKYGYTF
.,.,TRBJ1-2,16,TRBV14,TGTGCCAGCAGCCAAGATCCCCACACCAGGGCCTATGGCTACACCTTC,CASSQDPHTRAYGYTF
.,.,TRBJ2-1,14,TRBV28,TGTGCCAGCCGAACAGGGACGACCTACAATGAGCAGTTCTTC,CASRTGTTYNEQFF
.,.,TRBJ1-4,15,TRBV7-8,TGTGCCAGCAGCCGCGTGGAGGGGAGTAGTGAAAAACTGTTTTTT,CASSRVEGSSEKLFF
once,TRBD1,TRBJ2-3,18,TRBV7-8,TGTGCCAGCAGCTTAGTTCCACGCCTAACAGGGGGCGGAGATACGCAGTATTTT,CASSLVPRLTGGGDTQYF
.,.,TRBJ2-7,12,TRBV11-2,TGTGCCAGCAGCTTCTCAAGATACGAGCAGTACTTC,CASSFSRYEQYF
.,.,TRBJ2-7,14,TRBV9,TGTGCCAGCAGCTCCCGGTGGGGGGTCAACGAGCAGTACTTC,CASSSRWGVNEQYF
.,.,TRBJ2-7,13,TRBV9,TGTGCCAGCAGCGTAGGCCCGGATACCGAGCAGTACTTC,CASSVGPDTEQYF
.,TRBD1,TRBJ2-1,15,TRBV11-2,TGTGCCAGCAGCTTGTCGGGGGACAGGGGGTATGAGCAGTTCTTC,CASSLSGDRGYEQFF
.,.,TRBJ2-3,15,TRBV14,TGTGCCAGCAGCCAAGCCGCATCACTTACAGATACGCAGTATTTT,CASSQAASLTDTQYF
.,.,TRBJ1-5,14,TRBV19,TGTGCCAGTATCTTACAGGTTGCGGACCAGCCCCAGCATTTT,CASILQVADQPQHF
few,.,TRBJ1-5,16,TRBV2,TGTGCCAGCAGTGAAGCGCTTGGGGCAGGAGGGCAGCCCCAGCATTTT,CASSEALGAGGQPQHF
.,TRBD1,TRBJ1-2,15,TRBV28,TGTGCCAGCACCTCCTCGACAGGGGGCTTCTATGGCTACACCTTC,CASTSSTGGFYGYTF
.,.,TRBJ2-7,12,TRBV30,TGTGCCTGGAGTGTATCGGGCAACGAGCAGTACTTC,CAWSVSGNEQYF
.,.,TRBJ2-7,14,TRBV27,TGTGCCAGCAGTTCGAATAGGGGAACGGGGGAGCAGTACTTC,CASSSNRGTGEQYF
.,TRBD1,TRBJ2-7,14,TRBV19,TGTGCCAGTAGTTGGGACAGCTCCTCCTACGAGCAGTACTTC,CASSWDSSSYEQYF
many,TRBD1,TRBJ2-1,13,TRBV2,TGTGCCAGCAGGGGACAGGGTTGGAATGAGCAGTTCTTC,CASRGQGWNEQFF
.,.,TRBJ2-5,13,TRBV30,TGTGCCTGGAGGAAGGGAGATGGGGAGACCCAGTACTTC,CAWRKGDGETQYF
.,TRBD2,TRBJ2-3,15,TRBV4-2,TGTGCCAGCAGCCAAGGGACTAGCGGCCCAGATACGCAGTATTTT,CASSQGTSGPDTQYF
.,.,TRBJ2-1,15,TRBV11-3,TGTGCCAGCAGCTTGGGGGTTTTGACCTACAATGAGCAGTTCTTC,CASSLGVLTYNEQFF
.,.,TRBJ2-7,14,TRBV19,TGTGCCAGTAGGCTGAGGGGGAGAGCCGACGAGCAGTACTTC,CASRLRGRADEQYF
.,.,TRBJ2-1,16,TRBV7-8,TGTGCCAGCAGCTTAGGGGCATGGGGCAGCTACAATGAGCAGTTCTTC,CASSLGAWGSYNEQFF
.,TRBD2,TRBJ2-1,15,TRBV5-1,TGCGCCAGCTATCAGACTAGCGGGAGGAGGAATGAGCAGTTCTTC,CASYQTSGRRNEQFF
.,.,TRBJ2-4,16,TRBV4-2,TGTGCCAGCAGCCAAGAGCCAGCGTTAGCCAAAAACATTCAGTACTTC,CASSQEPALAKNIQYF